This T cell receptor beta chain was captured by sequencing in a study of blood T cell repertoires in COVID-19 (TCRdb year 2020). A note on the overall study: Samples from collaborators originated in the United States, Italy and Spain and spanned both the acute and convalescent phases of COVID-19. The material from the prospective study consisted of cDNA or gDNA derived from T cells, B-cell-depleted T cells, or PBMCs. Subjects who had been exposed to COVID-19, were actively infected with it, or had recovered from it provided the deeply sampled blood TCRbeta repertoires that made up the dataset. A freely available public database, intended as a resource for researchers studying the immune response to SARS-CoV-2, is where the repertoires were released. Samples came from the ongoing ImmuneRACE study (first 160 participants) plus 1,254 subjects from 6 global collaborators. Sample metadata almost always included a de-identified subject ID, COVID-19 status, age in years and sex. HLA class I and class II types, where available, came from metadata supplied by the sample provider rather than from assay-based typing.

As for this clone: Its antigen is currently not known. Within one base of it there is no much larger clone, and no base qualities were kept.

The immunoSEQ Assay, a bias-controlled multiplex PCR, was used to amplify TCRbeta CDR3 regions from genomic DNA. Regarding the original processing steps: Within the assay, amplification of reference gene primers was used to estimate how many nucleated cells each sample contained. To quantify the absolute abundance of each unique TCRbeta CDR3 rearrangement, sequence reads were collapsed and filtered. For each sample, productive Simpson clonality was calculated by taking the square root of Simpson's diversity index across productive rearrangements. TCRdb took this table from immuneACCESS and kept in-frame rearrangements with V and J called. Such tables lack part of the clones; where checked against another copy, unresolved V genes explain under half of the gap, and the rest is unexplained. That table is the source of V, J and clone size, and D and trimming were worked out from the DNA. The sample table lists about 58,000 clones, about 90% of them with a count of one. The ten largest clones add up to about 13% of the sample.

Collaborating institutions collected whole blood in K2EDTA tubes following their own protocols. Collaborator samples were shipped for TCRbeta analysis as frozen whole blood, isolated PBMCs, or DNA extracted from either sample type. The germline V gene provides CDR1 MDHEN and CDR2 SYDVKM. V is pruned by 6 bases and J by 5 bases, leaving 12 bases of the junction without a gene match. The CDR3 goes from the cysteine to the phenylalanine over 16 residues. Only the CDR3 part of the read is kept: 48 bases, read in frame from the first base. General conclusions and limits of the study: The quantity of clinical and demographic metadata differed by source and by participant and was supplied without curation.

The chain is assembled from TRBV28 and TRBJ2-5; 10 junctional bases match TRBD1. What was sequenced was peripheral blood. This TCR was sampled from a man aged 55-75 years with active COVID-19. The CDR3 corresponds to CASSSTGTGVGETQYF. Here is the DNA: TGTGCCAGCAGCTCAACGGGGACAGGGGTTGGTGAGACCCAGTACTTC.